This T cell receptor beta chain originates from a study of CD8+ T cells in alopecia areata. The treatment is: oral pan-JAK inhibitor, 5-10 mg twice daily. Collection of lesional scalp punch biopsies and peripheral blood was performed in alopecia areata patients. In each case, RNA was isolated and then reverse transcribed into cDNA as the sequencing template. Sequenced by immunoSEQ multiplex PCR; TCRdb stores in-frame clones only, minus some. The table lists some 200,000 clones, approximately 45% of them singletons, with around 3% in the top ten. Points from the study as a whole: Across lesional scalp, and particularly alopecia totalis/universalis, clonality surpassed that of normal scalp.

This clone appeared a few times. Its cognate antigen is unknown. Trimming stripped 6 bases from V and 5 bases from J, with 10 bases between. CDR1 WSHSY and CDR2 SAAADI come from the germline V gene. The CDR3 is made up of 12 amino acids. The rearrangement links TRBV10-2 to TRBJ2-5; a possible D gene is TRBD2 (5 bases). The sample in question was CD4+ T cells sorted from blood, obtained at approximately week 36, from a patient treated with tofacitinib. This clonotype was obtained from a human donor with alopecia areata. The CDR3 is CASSPAAETQYF. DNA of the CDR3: TGCGCCAGCAGCCCAGCGGCCGAGACCCAGTACTTC.